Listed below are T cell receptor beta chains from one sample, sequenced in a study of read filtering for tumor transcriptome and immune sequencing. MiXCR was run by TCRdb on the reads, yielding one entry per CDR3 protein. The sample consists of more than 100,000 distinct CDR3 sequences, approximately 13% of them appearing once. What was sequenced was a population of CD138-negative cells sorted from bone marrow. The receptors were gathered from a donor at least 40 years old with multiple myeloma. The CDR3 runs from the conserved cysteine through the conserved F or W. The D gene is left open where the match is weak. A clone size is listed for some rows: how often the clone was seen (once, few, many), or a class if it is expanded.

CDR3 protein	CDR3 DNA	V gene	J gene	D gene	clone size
CASSLSTGPGNTIHF	TGCGCCAGCAGCCTCTCGACAGGGCCTGGAAACACCATACATTTT	TRBV5-1	TRBJ1-3	TRBD1	NA
CASSLRDRVGTGELFF	TGTGCCAGCAGCTTGAGGGACAGGGTGGGCACCGGGGAGCTGTTTTTT	TRBV5-6	TRBJ2-2	TRBD1	few
CSVRPPGQPQETQYF	TGCAGCGTTAGACCTCCGGGACAGCCCCAAGAGACCCAGTACTTC	TRBV29-1	TRBJ2-5	TRBD1	NA
CASSSGYSSYNEQFF	TGTGCCAGCAGTAGTGGTTATAGCTCCTACAATGAGCAGTTCTTC	TRBV12-3/TRBV12-4	TRBJ2-1	NA	many
CSAPTSGSPYNEQFF	TGCAGTGCTCCAACTAGTGGGAGCCCCTACAATGAGCAGTTCTTC	TRBV20-1	TRBJ2-1	NA	NA
CSARVVGGGGEQYF	TGCAGTGCTAGAGTAGTTGGCGGAGGCGGCGAGCAGTACTTC	TRBV20-1	TRBJ2-7	NA	many
CASSLGRIPNTEAFF	TGCGCCAGCAGCCTCGGGCGGATACCGAACACTGAAGCTTTCTTT	TRBV4-3	TRBJ1-1	NA	few
CSASTGPGDTEAFF	TGCAGTGCTAGCACCGGGCCTGGGGACACTGAAGCTTTCTTT	TRBV20-1	TRBJ1-1	NA	many
CSERRQGHAEAFF	TGCAGCGAACGACGACAGGGTCACGCTGAAGCTTTCTTT	TRBV29-1	TRBJ1-1	TRBD1	many
CSARDSDAKNIQYF	TGCAGTGCCAGGGACAGTGACGCCAAAAACATTCAGTACTTC	TRBV20-1	TRBJ2-4	TRBD1	many
CASSYRGSGGAKNIQYF	TGTGCCAGCAGTTATCGTGGGTCGGGGGGAGCCAAAAACATTCAGTACTTC	TRBV6-5	TRBJ2-4	TRBD2	few
CATSDGGRPNNGQFF	TGTGCCACCAGTGATGGCGGGAGGCCCAACAATGGGCAGTTCTTC	TRBV24-1	TRBJ2-1	TRBD2	few
CASSLEQQGLNSPLHF	TGCGCCAGCAGCTTGGAGCAGCAGGGGCTAAATTCACCCCTCCACTTT	TRBV5-1	TRBJ1-6	NA	many
CSAEGLALSTDTQYF	TGCAGTGCTGAGGGACTAGCCCTATCCACAGATACGCAGTATTTT	TRBV20-1	TRBJ2-3	TRBD2	many
CASGINRGQSAFF	TGCGCCAGCGGAATTAATAGAGGGCAATCGGCTTTCTTT	TRBV5-1	TRBJ1-1	NA	many
CASSYPTSGRAPAVYEQYF	TGTGCCAGCAGTTACCCGACTAGCGGGAGGGCCCCGGCTGTTTACGAGCAGTACTTC	TRBV6-5	TRBJ2-7	TRBD2	many
CSGAGTSSYNEQFF	TGCAGCGGGGCCGGGACTAGCTCCTACAATGAGCAGTTCTTC	TRBV29-1	TRBJ2-1	TRBD2	many
CSARVWLDTDTQYF	TGCAGTGCTAGAGTTTGGCTTGACACAGATACGCAGTATTTT	TRBV20-1	TRBJ2-3	NA	many
CASRKGQDYTEAFF	TGTGCCAGCAGGAAGGGACAGGACTACACTGAGGCTTTCTTT	TRBV28	TRBJ1-1	TRBD1	few
CASSFVLAGISYEQYF	TGTGCCAGCAGCTTTGTACTAGCGGGCATCTCCTACGAGCAGTACTTC	TRBV11-2	TRBJ2-7	TRBD2	many
CASSRLAGTYNEQFF	TGTGCCAGCAGTCGACTAGCGGGAACCTACAATGAGCAGTTCTTC	TRBV25-1	TRBJ2-1	TRBD2	many
CASSLLYAGGMAGELFF	TGTGCCAGCAGCCTTCTTTACGCGGGAGGAATGGCCGGGGAGCTGTTTTTT	TRBV7-9	TRBJ2-2	TRBD2	many
CSATYPRQGNTEAFF	TGCAGTGCTACTTACCCGCGACAGGGGAACACTGAAGCTTTCTTT	TRBV20-1	TRBJ1-1	TRBD1	many
CASARNRDERYF	TGTGCCAGCGCTAGGAACAGGGACGAGCGGTACTTC	TRBV6-1	TRBJ2-7	NA	once
CASSGGQGSTEAFF	TGCGCCAGCAGTGGGGGACAGGGCAGTACTGAAGCTTTCTTT	TRBV5-1	TRBJ1-1	TRBD1	many
CASSLTPSYYNEQFF	TGTGCCAGCAGCTTGACTCCCTCGTACTACAATGAGCAGTTCTTC	TRBV11-2	TRBJ2-1	NA	NA
CASLEEGTQYF	TGTGCCAGCCTGGAGGAGGGGACCCAGTACTTC	TRBV2	TRBJ2-5	NA	many
CASSPMAGGPRDDEQFF	TGTGCCAGCAGTCCCATGGCGGGGGGACCCAGGGACGATGAGCAGTTCTTC	TRBV12-3/TRBV12-4	TRBJ2-1	TRBD2	NA
CSKTGDNEQFF	TGCAGCAAGACAGGGGATAATGAGCAGTTCTTC	TRBV29-1	TRBJ2-1	TRBD1	many
CSASPRRLIYEQYF	TGCAGTGCTAGTCCTAGGCGTTTAATCTACGAGCAGTACTTC	TRBV20-1	TRBJ2-7	NA	many
CASSPPVKEREASSTDTQYF	TGTGCCAGCTCACCACCGGTTAAGGAGCGGGAGGCATCTAGCACAGATACGCAGTATTTT	TRBV18	TRBJ2-3	TRBD2	few
CAWGTKYF	TGTGCCTGGGGGACCAAGTACTTC	TRBV6-1	TRBJ2-7	NA	once
CASSVSGSTVHEQFF	TGTGCCAGCAGCGTTTCGGGCAGTACGGTCCATGAGCAGTTCTTC	TRBV9	TRBJ2-1	NA	many
CASSPVVNTIYF	TGTGCCAGCAGCCCCGTCGTAAACACCATATATTTT	TRBV14	TRBJ1-3	NA	NA
CASSFTGGGTQYF	TGTGCCAGCAGTTTCACGGGAGGGGGGACCCAGTACTTC	TRBV12-3/TRBV12-4	TRBJ2-5	TRBD2	many
CASSYSSTVPREAFF	TGTGCCAGCAGTTACTCGAGTACTGTCCCCCGGGAAGCTTTCTTT	TRBV6-5	TRBJ1-1	NA	many
CSARGTVNYGYTF	TGCAGTGCTAGAGGGACGGTTAACTATGGCTACACCTTC	TRBV20-1	TRBJ1-2	NA	many
CASRVQGSNQPQHF	TGTGCCAGTAGGGTCCAGGGTAGCAATCAGCCCCAGCATTTT	TRBV19	TRBJ1-5	NA	many
CASSQAQINTGELFF	TGTGCCAGCAGCCAAGCCCAAATAAACACCGGGGAGCTGTTTTTT	TRBV3-1	TRBJ2-2	NA	NA
CASSLGDYTSYEQYF	TGTGCCAGCAGCTTAGGGGACTATACCTCCTACGAGCAGTACTTC	TRBV11-3	TRBJ2-7	TRBD2	once
CSARDRGSNEQFF	TGCAGTGCTAGGGACAGGGGGTCGAATGAGCAGTTCTTC	TRBV20-1	TRBJ2-1	TRBD1	many
CASSDPRTDAFF	TGTGCCAGCAGTGACCCGAGGACTGACGCTTTCTTT	TRBV6-1	TRBJ1-1	NA	NA
CSARGPGVGSIQPQHF	TGCAGTGCTAGAGGCCCGGGGGTAGGGTCGATTCAGCCCCAGCATTTT	TRBV20-1	TRBJ1-5	NA	many